This T cell receptor (delta chain) appears in the sequencing data of a study of gamma-delta chains in newborns, infants, children. The CDR3 is 16 residues long. Germline V gene sequence: CDR1 GEAIGNYY, CDR2 EKD. Remarks on this clone: TCRdb shows a much larger clone's protein in place of this DNA's translation, and the two differ at residue 3, likely through a read error; the protein shown is translated from the DNA.

TCRdb fed the reads to CATT. The table includes more than 1,500 delta-chain clones, 7.6% detected once. This chain links TRDV2 with TRDJ3, with 9 bases aligning to TRDD3. Sequencing used blood. This sequence originates from a child who was a newborn, infant or young child, either healthy, febrile or measles-vaccinated (not recorded which). The CDR3 DNA follows: TGTGCCCGTGACTGGGGGAGCTCCTGGGACACCCGACAGATGTTTTTC. It translates to CARDWGSSWDTRQMFF.